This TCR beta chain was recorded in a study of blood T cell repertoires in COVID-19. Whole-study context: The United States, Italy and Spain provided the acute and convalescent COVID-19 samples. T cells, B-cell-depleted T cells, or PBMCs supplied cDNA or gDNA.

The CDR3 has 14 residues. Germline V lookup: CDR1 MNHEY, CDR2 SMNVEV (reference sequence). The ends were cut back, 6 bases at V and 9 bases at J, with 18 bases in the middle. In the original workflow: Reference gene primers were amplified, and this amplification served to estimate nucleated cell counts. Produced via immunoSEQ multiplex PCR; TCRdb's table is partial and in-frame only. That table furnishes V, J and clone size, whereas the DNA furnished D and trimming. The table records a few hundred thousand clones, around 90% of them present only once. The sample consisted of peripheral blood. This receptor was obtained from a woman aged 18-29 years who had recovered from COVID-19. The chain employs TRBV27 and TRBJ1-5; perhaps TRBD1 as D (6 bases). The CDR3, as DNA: TGTGCCAGCAGGGAAACAGGGATTATCTCGCCCCAGCATTTT. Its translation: CASRETGIISPQHF.